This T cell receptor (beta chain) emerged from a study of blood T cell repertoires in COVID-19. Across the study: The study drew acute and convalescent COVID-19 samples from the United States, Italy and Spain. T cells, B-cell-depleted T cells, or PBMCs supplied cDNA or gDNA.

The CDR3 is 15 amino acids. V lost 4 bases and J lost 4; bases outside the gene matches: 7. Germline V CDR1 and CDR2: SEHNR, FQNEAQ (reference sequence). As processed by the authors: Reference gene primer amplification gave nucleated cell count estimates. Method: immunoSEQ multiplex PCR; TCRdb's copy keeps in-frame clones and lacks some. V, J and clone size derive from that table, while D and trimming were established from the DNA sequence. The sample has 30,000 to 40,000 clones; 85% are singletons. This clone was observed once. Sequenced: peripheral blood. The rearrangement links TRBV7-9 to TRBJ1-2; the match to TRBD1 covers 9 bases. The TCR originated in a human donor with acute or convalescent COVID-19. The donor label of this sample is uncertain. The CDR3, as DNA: TGTGCCAGCAGCTCCCGGGACAGGGATTTCTATGGCTACACCTTC. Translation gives CASSSRDRDFYGYTF.